The clone carrying this T cell receptor beta chain was counted a few times. Antigen: not known. This record comes from a study of beta chain features in type 1 diabetes. Study conclusions and caveats: Naive, central memory and Treg TCRB repertoires appeared more alike in patients than in healthy donors. Cells with high TCR expression could be over-represented by cDNA sequencing.

Germline V gene data show CDR1 as SGHTA and CDR2 as FQGNSA. The CDR3 totals 14 residues. J lost 3 bases, V lost 4 bases, and 5 bases had no gene match. The investigators reverse transcribed all of the isolated RNA, so they sequenced expressed TCRB transcripts. Produced via immunoSEQ multiplex PCR; TCRdb's table is partial and in-frame only. The data contain 150,000 to 190,000 clones, approximately 12% of them singletons. It was via CD45RO/CCR7/CD25/CD127/CD95/CD27 that CD4+ naive, central memory, regulatory and stem cell-like memory cells were sorted. The chain uses TRBV7-2 and TRBJ2-7; TRBD2 matches 8 bases. This sequence originates from a man between 18 and 35 years old in good health. The sequencing input was central memory CD4+ T cells from blood. CDR3 nucleotide sequence: TGTGCCAGCAGCTCGGGACTAGGGGTCTACGAGCAGTACTTC. Translating gives CASSSGLGVYEQYF.